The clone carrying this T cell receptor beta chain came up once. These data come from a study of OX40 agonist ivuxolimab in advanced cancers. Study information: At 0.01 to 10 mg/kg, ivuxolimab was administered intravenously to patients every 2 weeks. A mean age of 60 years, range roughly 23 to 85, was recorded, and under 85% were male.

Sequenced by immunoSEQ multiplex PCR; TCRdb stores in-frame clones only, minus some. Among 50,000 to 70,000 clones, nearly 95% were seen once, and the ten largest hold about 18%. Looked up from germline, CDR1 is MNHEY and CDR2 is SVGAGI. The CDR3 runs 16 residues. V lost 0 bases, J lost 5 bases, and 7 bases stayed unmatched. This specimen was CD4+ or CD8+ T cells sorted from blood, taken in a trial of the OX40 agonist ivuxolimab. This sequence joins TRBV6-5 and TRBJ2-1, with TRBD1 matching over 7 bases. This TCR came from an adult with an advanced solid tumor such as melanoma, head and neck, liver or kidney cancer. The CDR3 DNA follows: TGTGCCAGCAGTTACTCGATCGACAGGGCCCACAATGAGCAGTTCTTC. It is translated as CASSYSIDRAHNEQFF.